This record covers a single T cell receptor (beta chain). Its target is unknown. Treatment in this sample: 15 to 20 received Ad26.COV2.S at low or high dose, single or two shots; five or six received placebo; per-sample allocation not given. The samples were gathered on day 63 after the first injection of vaccine or placebo. Wuhan-strain spike was delivered by a replication-incompetent Ad26 vector. The data are from a study of Ad26.COV2.S vaccination and SARS-CoV-2 variants. This CDR3 contains 14 residues. The V segment lost 4 bases and the J segment 13 bases; nucleotides outside the gene matches: 12. The germline V gene encodes CDR1 LGHDT and CDR2 YNNKEL (reference sequence). The repertoire was sequenced with immunoSEQ multiplex PCR; TCRdb's copy has only in-frame clones and lacks some. The data contain fewer than 400,000 clones, approximately 91% of them seen just once; the ten biggest clones take up 3% to 3.5%.

Study findings and constraints: From the TCR breadth and depth analyses, total T cell responses may have been underestimated. After vaccination, substantial breadth of spike-specific CD8+ and CD4+ responses was reported.

The receptor's source is a person aged 18-60 years who received the Ad26.COV2.S COVID-19 vaccine or a placebo. Material: peripheral blood, obtained in a trial of Ad26.COV2.S vaccine versus placebo. The chain carries TRBV3-1 (or the pseudogene TRBV3-2) and TRBJ1-4; 7 bases are a match to TRBD1. CDR3 protein: CASSPIRTGLGLFF. The CDR3 DNA reads as TGTGCCAGCAGCCCCATAAGGACAGGCTTAGGACTGTTTTTT.